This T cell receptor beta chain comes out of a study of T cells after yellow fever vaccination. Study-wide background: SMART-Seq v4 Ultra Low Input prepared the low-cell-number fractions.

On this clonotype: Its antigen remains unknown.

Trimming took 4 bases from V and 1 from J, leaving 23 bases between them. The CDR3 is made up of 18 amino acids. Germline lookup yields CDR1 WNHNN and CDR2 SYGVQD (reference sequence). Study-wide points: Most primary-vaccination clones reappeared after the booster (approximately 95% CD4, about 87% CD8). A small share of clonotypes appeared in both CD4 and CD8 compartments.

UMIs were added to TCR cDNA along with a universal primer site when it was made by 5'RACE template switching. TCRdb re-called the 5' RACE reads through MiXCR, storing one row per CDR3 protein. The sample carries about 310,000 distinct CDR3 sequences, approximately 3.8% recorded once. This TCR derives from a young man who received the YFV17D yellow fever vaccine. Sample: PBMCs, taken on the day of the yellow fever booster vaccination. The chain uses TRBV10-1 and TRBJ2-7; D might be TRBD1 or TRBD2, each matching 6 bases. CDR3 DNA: TGCGCCAGCAGTGGGTCGTCCCCAGGGGACTCGCTTTCCTACGAGCAGTACTTC. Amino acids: CASSGSSPGDSLSYEQYF.